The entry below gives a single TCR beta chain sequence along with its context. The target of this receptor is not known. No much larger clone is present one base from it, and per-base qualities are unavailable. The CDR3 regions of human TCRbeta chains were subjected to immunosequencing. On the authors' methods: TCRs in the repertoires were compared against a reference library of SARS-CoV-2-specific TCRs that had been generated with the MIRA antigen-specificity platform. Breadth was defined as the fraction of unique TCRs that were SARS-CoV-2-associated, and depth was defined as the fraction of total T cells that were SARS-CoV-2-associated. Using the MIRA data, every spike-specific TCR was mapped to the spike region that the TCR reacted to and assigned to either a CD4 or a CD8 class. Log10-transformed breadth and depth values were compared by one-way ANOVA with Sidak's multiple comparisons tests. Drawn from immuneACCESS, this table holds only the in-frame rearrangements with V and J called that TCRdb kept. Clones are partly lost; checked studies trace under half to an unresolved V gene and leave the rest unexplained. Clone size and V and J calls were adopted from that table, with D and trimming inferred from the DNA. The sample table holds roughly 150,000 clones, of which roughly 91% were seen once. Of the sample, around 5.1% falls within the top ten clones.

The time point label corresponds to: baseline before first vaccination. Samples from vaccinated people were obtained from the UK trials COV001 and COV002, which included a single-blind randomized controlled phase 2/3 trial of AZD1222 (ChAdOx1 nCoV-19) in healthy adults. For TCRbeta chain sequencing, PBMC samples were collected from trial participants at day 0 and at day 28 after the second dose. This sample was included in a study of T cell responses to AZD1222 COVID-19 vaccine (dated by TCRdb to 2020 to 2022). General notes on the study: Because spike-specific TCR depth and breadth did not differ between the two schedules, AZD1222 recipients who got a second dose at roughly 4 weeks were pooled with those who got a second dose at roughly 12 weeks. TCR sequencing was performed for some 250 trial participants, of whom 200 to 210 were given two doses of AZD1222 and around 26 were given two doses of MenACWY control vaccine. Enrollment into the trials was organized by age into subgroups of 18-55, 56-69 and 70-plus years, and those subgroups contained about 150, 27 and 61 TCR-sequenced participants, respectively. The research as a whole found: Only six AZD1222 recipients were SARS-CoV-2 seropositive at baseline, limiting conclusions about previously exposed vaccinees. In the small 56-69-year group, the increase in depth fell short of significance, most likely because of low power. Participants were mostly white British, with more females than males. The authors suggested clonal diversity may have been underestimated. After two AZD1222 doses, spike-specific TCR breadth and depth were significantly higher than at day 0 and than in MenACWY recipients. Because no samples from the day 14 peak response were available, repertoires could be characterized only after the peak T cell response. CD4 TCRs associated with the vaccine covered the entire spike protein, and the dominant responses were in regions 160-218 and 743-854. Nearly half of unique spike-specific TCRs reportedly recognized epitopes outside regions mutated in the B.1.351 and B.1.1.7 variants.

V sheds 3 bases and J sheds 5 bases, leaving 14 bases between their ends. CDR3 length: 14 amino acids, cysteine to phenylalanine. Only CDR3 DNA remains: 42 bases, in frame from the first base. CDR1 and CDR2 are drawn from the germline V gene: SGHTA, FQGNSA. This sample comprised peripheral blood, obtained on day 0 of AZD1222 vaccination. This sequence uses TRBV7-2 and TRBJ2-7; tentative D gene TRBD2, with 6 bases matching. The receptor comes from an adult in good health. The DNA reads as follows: TGTGCCAGCAGCTTTTTCGGGACTTCAGACGAGCAGTACTTC. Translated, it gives CASSFFGTSDEQYF.